This T cell receptor beta chain was sequenced for a study of T cell changes during pregnancy in multiple sclerosis. This clone has just one count. V shed 3 bases and J shed 4 bases, with 9 bases lying between them. Germline V gives CDR1 MNHEY, CDR2 SMNVEV (reference sequence). The CDR3 runs 14 residues. The data were produced by immunoSEQ multiplex PCR, yet TCRdb's version contains in-frame clones alone and is incomplete. The repertoire holds 25,000 to 40,000 clones, with approximately 89% as singletons. Sequencing was performed on CD8+ T cells from peripheral blood mononuclear cells, taken in the second trimester of pregnancy. J is TRBJ2-2 and V is TRBV27, with D unclear. The TCR sequence derives from a female donor with multiple sclerosis, enrolled in a pregnancy study. CDR3 bases: TGTGCCAGCAGTTTTGTCCCTCTCACCGGGGAGCTGTTTTTT. Amino acids: CASSFVPLTGELFF.